This TCR beta chain was observed in a study of blood T cell repertoires in COVID-19. About the study: Two negative PCRs, clearance, or symptom resolution characterized the recovered Cohort 3 donors. In each case, the material was cDNA or gDNA derived from T cells, B-cell-depleted T cells, or PBMCs.

This CDR3 region has 15 residues. Clinical histories supplied by participants themselves formed the basis of cohort assignment. In the authors' methods: By means of reference gene primer amplification, nucleated cell counts were estimated. The protocol was immunoSEQ multiplex PCR, while the TCRdb copy is restricted to in-frame clones and leaves out a portion. That table is the source of V, J and clone size, and D and trimming were worked out from the DNA. Of more than 200,000 clones in the sample, around nine tenths were seen once. Sequencing was carried out using PBMCs or T cells enriched from blood (not recorded which). The TCR originated in a man between 25 and 39 years old in a cohort exposed to, infected with or recovered from COVID-19 (not recorded which). This chain uses TRBV12-1 with TRBJ1-2; the table's D call of TRBD1 was not tested on the DNA. TRBV12-1 is a pseudogene. For the CDR3, the DNA is TGTGCCAGCAGCTTTCCGAGGGGGCGTTCCTATGGCTACACCTTC. It translates to CASSFPRGRSYGYTF.